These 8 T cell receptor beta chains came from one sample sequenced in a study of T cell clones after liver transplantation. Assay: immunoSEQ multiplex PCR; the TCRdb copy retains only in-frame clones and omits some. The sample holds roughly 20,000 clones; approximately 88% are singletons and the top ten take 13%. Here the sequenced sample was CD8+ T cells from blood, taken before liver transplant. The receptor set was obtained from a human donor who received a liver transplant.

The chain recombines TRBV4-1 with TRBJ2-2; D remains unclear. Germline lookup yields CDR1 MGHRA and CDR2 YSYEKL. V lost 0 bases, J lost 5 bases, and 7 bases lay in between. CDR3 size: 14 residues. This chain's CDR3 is CASSQEWATGELFF. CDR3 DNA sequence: TGCGCCAGCAGCCAAGAGTGGGCTACCGGGGAGCTGTTTTTT.

The CDR3 region has the DNA TGTGCCAGTAGTATAGGACCACACCGCGGCTTTACAGATACGCAGTATTTT. Translation gives CASSIGPHRGFTDTQYF. J is TRBJ2-3 and V is TRBV19; D unresolved. V lost 1 base and J 3 bases, leaving 17 bases between the germline ends. The CDR3 loop spans 17 amino acids. CDR1 is LNHDA, CDR2 SQIVND, per germline (reference sequence). Looking up the rest from reference TRBV19 and TRBJ2-3 gives the full variable domain: DGGITQSPKYLFRKEGQNVTLSCEQNLNHDAMYWYRQDPGQGLRLIYYSQIVNDFQKGDIAEGYSVSREKKESFPLTVTSAQKNPTAFYLCASSIGPHRGFTDTQYFGPGTRLTVL.

CDR3 sequence reads: CASAGEVSSYEQYF. CDR3 DNA sequence: TGTGCCAGTGCTGGCGAGGTGAGCTCCTACGAGCAGTACTTC. The V call is TRBV19, the J call TRBJ2-7; D is undetermined. The CDR3 consists of 14 residues. In germline, CDR1 is LNHDA, CDR2 SQIVND (reference sequence). V was cut by 8 bases and J by 0 bases, with 14 bases left in between.

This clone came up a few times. The CDR3: CASSQGNGDGYTF. The CDR3 DNA reads as TGCGCCAGCAGCCAAGGCAACGGGGATGGCTACACCTTC. The chain couples TRBV4-1 to TRBJ1-2; D is undetermined. The V gene lost 1 base and the J gene lost 6 bases, with 9 bases spanning the gap. The germline gives CDR1 MGHRA, CDR2 YSYEKL. The CDR3 consists of 13 residues.

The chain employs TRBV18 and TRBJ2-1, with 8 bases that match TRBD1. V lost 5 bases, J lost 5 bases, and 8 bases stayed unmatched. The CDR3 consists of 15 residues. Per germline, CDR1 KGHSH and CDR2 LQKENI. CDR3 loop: CASSSPDRVHNEQFF. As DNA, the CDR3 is TGTGCCAGCTCATCTCCGGACAGGGTGCACAATGAGCAGTTCTTC. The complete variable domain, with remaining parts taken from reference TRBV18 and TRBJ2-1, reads NAGVMQNPRHLVRRRGQEARLRCSPMKGHSHVYWYRQLPEEGLKFMVYLQKENIIDESGMPKERFSAEFPKEGPSILRIQQVVRGDSAAYFCASSSPDRVHNEQFFGPGTRLTVL.

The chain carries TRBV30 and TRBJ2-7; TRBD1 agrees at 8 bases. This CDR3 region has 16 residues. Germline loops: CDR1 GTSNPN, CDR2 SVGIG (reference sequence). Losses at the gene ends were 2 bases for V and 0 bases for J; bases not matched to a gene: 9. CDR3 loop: CAWSPGGDRGSYEQYF. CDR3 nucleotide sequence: TGTGCCTGGAGTCCCGGCGGCGACAGGGGCTCCTACGAGCAGTACTTC.

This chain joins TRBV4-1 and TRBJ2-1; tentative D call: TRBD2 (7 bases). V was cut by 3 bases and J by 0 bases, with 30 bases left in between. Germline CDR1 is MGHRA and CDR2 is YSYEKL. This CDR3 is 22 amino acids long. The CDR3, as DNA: TGCGCCAGCAGCCAGGGGGGGGCTAGCGGACTATCCCAAAGGAGCTCCTACAATGAGCAGTTCTTC. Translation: CASSQGGASGLSQRSSYNEQFF.

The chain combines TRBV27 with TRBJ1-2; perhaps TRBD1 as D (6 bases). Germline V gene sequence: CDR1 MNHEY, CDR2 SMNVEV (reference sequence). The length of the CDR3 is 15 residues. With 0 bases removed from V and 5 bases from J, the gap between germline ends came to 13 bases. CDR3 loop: CASSLSPTGLYGYTF. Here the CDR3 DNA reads TGTGCCAGCAGTTTATCTCCGACAGGACTTTATGGCTACACCTTC.